Below are 17 T cell receptor beta chains sequenced from a single sample in a study of shared T cell receptors in the human thymus. Profiling relied on immunoSEQ multiplex PCR, and the TCRdb table lists in-frame clones only, not all of them. The table has 500,000 to 750,000 clones, over 75% seen once. These data also formed part of another study, on human thymus T cells.

Specimen: thymocytes. These receptors were collected from a boy younger than two with a congenital heart defect.

As for this clone: The same CDR3 can be traced to other DNA sequences in this sample. The chain has TRBV29-1 and TRBJ1-2, with TRBD1 as a possible D gene (5 bases). V was trimmed by 4 bases and J by 4 bases, leaving 7 bases between them. Germline CDR1 and CDR2: SQVTM and ANQGSEA. The CDR3 spans 11 residues. CDR3 amino acids: CSVGGGYGYTF. CDR3 in DNA: TGCAGCGTTGGGGGGGGCTATGGCTACACCTTC.

The chain carries TRBV2 and TRBJ2-7; 10 bases match TRBD2. CDR3 length: 18 amino acids. Trimming took 4 bases from V and 2 from J; bases not matched to a gene: 14. Germline CDR1 is SNHLY and CDR2 is FYNNEI. CDR3 residues: CASSVSSGSPPGPYEQYF. As DNA, the CDR3 is TGTGCCAGCAGTGTGTCTAGCGGGAGTCCCCCAGGCCCCTACGAGCAGTACTTC.

The chain joins TRBV4-3 to TRBJ2-4; 8 nucleotides align to TRBD2. Germline CDR1 is LGHNA and CDR2 is YSLEER. This CDR3 is built from 19 residues. The V segment lost 0 bases and the J segment 8 bases; nucleotides outside the gene matches: 18. In DNA, the CDR3 is TGCGCCAGCAGCCAAGAAGTTGTTCCGGGGCGGGAGCGGGGGTACATTCAGTACTTC. Its translation is CASSQEVVPGRERGYIQYF.

This chain's CDR3 is CASSVARGPLTDTQYF. CDR3 nucleotides: TGTGCCAGCAGCGTAGCGAGAGGGCCCCTCACAGATACGCAGTATTTT. The chain combines TRBV9 with TRBJ2-3; the D gene is possibly TRBD2 (5 bases). The V and J ends lost 0 bases and 2 bases respectively, with 13 bases between them. The CDR3 has 16 amino acids. CDR1 SGDLS and CDR2 YYNGEE come from the germline V gene. Full variable domain (missing parts from reference TRBV9 and TRBJ2-3): DSGVTQTPKHLITATGQRVTLRCSPRSGDLSVYWYQQSLDQGLQFLIQYYNGEERAKGNILERFSAQQFPDLHSELNLSSLELGDSALYFCASSVARGPLTDTQYFGPGTRLTVL.

The chain links TRBV6-5 to TRBJ2-1; 14 bases fit TRBD2. The CDR3 is made up of 16 amino acids. V lost 4 bases, J lost 8 bases, and 7 bases stayed unmatched. Per germline, CDR1 MNHEY and CDR2 SVGAGI. CDR3: CASSFRTSGRPHEQFF. CDR3 DNA: TGTGCCAGCAGTTTTCGGACTAGCGGGAGGCCCCATGAGCAGTTCTTC.

V and J are TRBV30 and TRBJ2-7; D is possibly TRBD2 (5 bases). V lost 0 bases to trimming and J lost 6 bases, with 15 bases between them. CDR3 size: 14 residues. Germline CDR1 reads GTSNPN; CDR2 reads SVGIG (reference sequence). The CDR3 nucleotides read TGTGCCTGGAGTGTACATGGGAGCACACTCGAGCAGTACTTC. This codes for CAWSVHGSTLEQYF.

The chain has TRBV28 and TRBJ1-2, with 8 bases identical to TRBD1. Germline CDR1 MDHEN, CDR2 SYDVKM. The V segment lost 2 bases and the J segment 3 bases; nucleotides outside the gene matches: 11. This CDR3 contains 17 residues. CDR3 sequence: CASSLGSRGRNDYGYTF. The CDR3 DNA sequence: TGTGCCAGCAGTTTAGGGTCCAGGGGGCGGAATGACTATGGCTACACCTTC.

The rearrangement uses TRBV20-1 and TRBJ1-1; D possibly corresponds to TRBD1 (5 bases). From germline, CDR1 is DFQATT and CDR2 SNEGSKA (reference sequence). This CDR3 region has 11 residues. V was clipped by 6 bases and J by 6 bases, with 11 bases between them. CDR3 nucleotide sequence: TGCAGTGCCGGGGGAGGGCCTGAAGCTTTCTTT. Protein sequence: CSAGGGPEAFF.

CDR3 protein: CAWSAAGGSGNTIYF. The CDR3 region has the DNA TGTGCCTGGAGCGCCGCGGGCGGCTCTGGAAACACCATATATTTT. V and J are TRBV30 and TRBJ1-3; D is unclear. The CDR3 runs to 15 residues. Germline-derived CDR1 and CDR2 are GTSNPN and SVGIG (reference sequence). Trimming removed 3 bases at V and 0 bases at J, with 12 bases between. Looking up the rest from reference TRBV30 and TRBJ1-3 gives the full variable domain: SQTIHQWPATLVQPVGSPLSLECTVEGTSNPNLYWYRQAAGRGLQLLFYSVGIGQISSEVPQNLSASRPQDRQFILSSKKLLLSDSGFYLCAWSAAGGSGNTIYFGEGSWLTVV.

This sequence joins TRBV23-1 and TRBJ2-5, with D uncertain. TRBV23-1 belongs to the ORF category, with a function that is uncertain. Trimming cost V 7 bases and J 1 base, with 10 bases left between them. The length of the CDR3 is 13 residues. The CDR3 region has the DNA TGCGCCAGCACTCGACATCCCCAAGAGACCCAGTACTTC. Its translation is CASTRHPQETQYF.

The rearrangement joins TRBV4-3 to TRBJ2-5; D gene uncertain. This CDR3 comprises 16 residues. The V end lost 0 bases, the J end lost 4 bases, and 15 bases lay between the germline ends. Germline V gene lookup returns CDR1 LGHNA and CDR2 YSLEER. DNA for the CDR3: TGCGCCAGCAGCCAAGATCCCTCCACAGCCCCAGAGACCCAGTACTTC. Translation gives CASSQDPSTAPETQYF.

The J gene is TRBJ2-4, the V gene TRBV11-3; tentative D call: TRBD2 (6 bases). The CDR3 sequence is 14 residues long. V was clipped by 1 base and J by 8 bases, with 12 bases between them. Looked up from germline, CDR1 is SGHNT and CDR2 is YENEEA. The CDR3 loop reads CASSLGGGVDIQYF. The CDR3 DNA is TGTGCCAGCAGCTTAGGGGGAGGAGTGGACATTCAGTACTTC.

V gene TRBV13 combines with J gene TRBJ2-3; D possibly corresponds to TRBD2 (7 bases). Between the trimmed V and J ends, which lost 5 bases and 8 bases, there was a span of 20 bases. Per the germline V gene, CDR1 is PRHDT and CDR2 is FYEKMQ (reference sequence). The CDR3 runs to 15 residues. In DNA, the CDR3 is TGTGCCAGCAGCCCCCCCGGGGGGCTCAAGGGTACGCAGTATTTT. It is translated as CASSPPGGLKGTQYF.

The sample holds one count of this clone. This rearrangement joins TRBV4-3 to TRBJ1-3; unclear D gene. The CDR3 has 17 amino acids. The ends were cut back, 3 bases at V and 0 bases at J, with 15 bases in the middle. Germline assignment: CDR1 LGHNA and CDR2 YSLEER. CDR3 sequence (DNA): TGCGCCAGCAGCCAGACCGGCGGCGGTTACTCTGGAAACACCATATATTTT. This gives the protein CASSQTGGGYSGNTIYF.

V usage is TRBV28 and J usage is TRBJ2-2, with TRBD1 identical over 8 bases. Germline lookup yields CDR1 MDHEN and CDR2 SYDVKM. This CDR3 spans 15 amino acids. With V trimmed by 6 bases and J by 0 bases, 3 bases remained unmatched. The CDR3 region has the DNA TGTGCCAGCAGCGACAGGGGCACGAACACCGGGGAGCTGTTTTTT. Translated: CASSDRGTNTGELFF.

This clone occurred once. The V call is TRBV30, the J call TRBJ2-4, with 9 bases aligning to TRBD2. With V trimmed by 4 bases and J by 0 bases, 7 bases remained unmatched. Germline CDR1 and CDR2: GTSNPN and SVGIG (reference sequence). There are 16 residues in the CDR3. The CDR3 coding sequence is TGTGCCTGGACCAGCGGGAGGCCCTTAGCCAAAAACATTCAGTACTTC. Translated: CAWTSGRPLAKNIQYF.

The rearrangement joins TRBV7-2 to TRBJ2-1, with TRBD2 identical over 8 bases. The CDR3 is 16 amino acids. V gave up 1 base and J gave up 12 bases; unmatched junction bases: 14. The V gene's germline CDR1 is SGHTA and CDR2 FQGNSA. The CDR3 DNA sequence: TGTGCCAGCAGCTTAGGCCTAGCGGGCTCCCTCAGGGTGCAGTTCTTC. Translating gives CASSLGLAGSLRVQFF.